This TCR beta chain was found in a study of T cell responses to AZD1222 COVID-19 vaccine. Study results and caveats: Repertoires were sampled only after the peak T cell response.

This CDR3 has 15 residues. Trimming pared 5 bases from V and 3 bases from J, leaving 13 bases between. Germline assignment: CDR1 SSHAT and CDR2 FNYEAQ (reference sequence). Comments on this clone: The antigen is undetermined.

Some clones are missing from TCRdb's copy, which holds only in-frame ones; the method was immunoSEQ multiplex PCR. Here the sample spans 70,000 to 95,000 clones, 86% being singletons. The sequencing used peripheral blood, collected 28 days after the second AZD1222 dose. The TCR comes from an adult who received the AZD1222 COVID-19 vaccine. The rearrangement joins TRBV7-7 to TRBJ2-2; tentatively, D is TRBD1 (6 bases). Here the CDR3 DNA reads TGTGCCAGCAGCCCTGAGGACAGTTACACCGGGGAGCTGTTTTTT. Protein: CASSPEDSYTGELFF.